These 32 T cell receptor beta chains were all obtained from the same sample, sequenced in a study of blood T cell repertoires in COVID-19. Here immunoSEQ multiplex PCR was the method, and the copy in TCRdb shows in-frame clones only, minus some. The data contain approximately 110,000 clones, 60% to 85% of them singletons. Specimen: peripheral blood. The receptors were gathered from a human donor with acute or convalescent COVID-19. The donor label of this sample is uncertain.

V and J are TRBV30 and TRBJ2-1, with a possible D match to TRBD1 (6 bases). The V gene lost 2 bases and the J gene lost 10 bases, with 15 bases spanning the gap. CDR3 size: 13 residues. Germline V gives CDR1 GTSNPN, CDR2 SVGIG (reference sequence). The CDR3 nucleotides read TGTGCCTGGAGTATGGAAGGCAGGGGAGAGCAGTTCTTC. It yields the protein CAWSMEGRGEQFF.

This sequence joins TRBV29-1 and TRBJ2-6, with 12 bases that match TRBD1. The V gene end was trimmed by 5 bases and the J gene end by 3 bases; junction bases not matched to a gene: 8. Germline V lookup: CDR1 SQVTM, CDR2 ANQGSEA. The CDR3 consists of 17 residues. The CDR3 spells CSVSGGQGARGANVLTF. CDR3 DNA: TGCAGCGTTTCCGGGGGACAGGGGGCGCGTGGGGCCAACGTCCTGACTTTC.

This chain connects TRBV30 to TRBJ2-5; TRBD2 matches 12 bases. Germline CDR1 GTSNPN, CDR2 SVGIG (reference sequence). The CDR3 extends over 19 amino acids. V shed 0 bases and J 0 bases; nucleotides not matched to a gene: 11. This chain's CDR3 is CAWSVHRTSGTLYQETQYF. The CDR3 DNA sequence: TGTGCCTGGAGTGTACATCGGACTAGCGGGACCTTGTACCAAGAGACCCAGTACTTC. Full variable domain (rest looked up from reference TRBV30 and TRBJ2-5): SQTIHQWPATLVQPVGSPLSLECTVEGTSNPNLYWYRQAAGRGLQLLFYSVGIGQISSEVPQNLSASRPQDRQFILSSKKLLLSDSGFYLCAWSVHRTSGTLYQETQYFGPGTRLLVL.

V usage is TRBV29-1 and J usage is TRBJ2-2; 9 nucleotides match TRBD1. V gave up 2 bases and J gave up 5 bases; unmatched junction bases: 3. Germline V gene sequence: CDR1 SQVTM, CDR2 ANQGSEA. The CDR3 spans 14 residues. The CDR3 DNA follows: TGCAGCGTTGAACCTGGGACAGGGACCGGGGAGCTGTTTTTT. This codes for CSVEPGTGTGELFF.

The chain carries TRBV6-1 and TRBJ2-4; 9 bases line up with TRBD1. J gave up 12 bases and V 2 bases, and 8 bases lay outside the gene matches. Germline-derived CDR1 and CDR2 are MNHNS and SASEGT. The CDR3 length is 14 residues. The CDR3 sequence: CASSELDRGNRQYF. The CDR3 nucleotides read TGTGCCAGCAGTGAACTGGACAGGGGTAACCGTCAGTACTTC.

The chain carries TRBV25-1 and TRBJ2-5, with D possibly matching TRBD2 (7 bases). With 9 bases removed from V and 3 bases from J, the gap between germline ends came to 20 bases. CDR1 and CDR2 from the germline V gene are MGHDK and SYGVNS. CDR3 length: 15 amino acids. The CDR3 DNA reads as TGTGCCAGTCAAGTAGGGGGGGTAACAAAAGAGACCCAGTACTTC. Protein sequence: CASQVGGVTKETQYF. Together with reference TRBV25-1 and TRBJ2-5, the CDR3 gives the full variable domain: EADIYQTPRYLVIGTGKKITLECSQTMGHDKMYWYQQDPGMELHLIHYSYGVNSTEKGDLSSESTVSRIRTEHFPLTLESARPSHTSQYLCASQVGGVTKETQYFGPGTRLLVL.

The chain has TRBV19 and TRBJ2-2, with D possibly being TRBD2 (6 bases). The CDR3 has 16 amino acids. Germline V gene sequence: CDR1 LNHDA, CDR2 SQIVND (reference sequence). Trimming pared 3 bases from V and 0 bases from J, leaving 11 bases between. CDR3 bases: TGTGCCAGTAGTATCTGGCGGGGTGCGAACACCGGGGAGCTGTTTTTT. This encodes CASSIWRGANTGELFF.

Only a few counts were recorded for this clone. CDR3 sequence: CASSQTGRVIYNEQFF. The CDR3 nucleotides read TGTGCCAGCAGCCAGACCGGGCGGGTCATCTACAATGAGCAGTTCTTC. V and J are TRBV14 and TRBJ2-1; D might be TRBD2 (5 bases). The CDR3 is 16 residues long. Germline assignment: CDR1 SGHDN and CDR2 FVKESK. Trimming pared 3 bases from V and 3 bases from J, leaving 15 bases between.

This chain connects TRBV11-3 to TRBJ2-3; 11 bases match TRBD2. This CDR3 spans 15 amino acids. V trimming: 4 bases; J trimming: 4 bases; junction bases outside the gene matches: 4. CDR1 is SGHNT, CDR2 YENEEA, per germline. The CDR3 sequence: CASSSSGGFADTQYF. The CDR3 DNA is TGTGCCAGCAGCTCTAGCGGGGGGTTCGCAGATACGCAGTATTTT.

This rearrangement joins TRBV2 to TRBJ1-5, with D maybe TRBD1 (5 bases). The CDR3 spans 13 residues. The V gene's germline CDR1 is SNHLY and CDR2 FYNNEI. V was clipped by 1 base and J by 6 bases, with 7 bases between them. CDR3 bases: TGTGCCAGCAGTGAAGTCGGGGGTCAGCCCCAGCATTTT. Protein sequence: CASSEVGGQPQHF.

A few counts support this clone. This chain links TRBV9 with TRBJ1-6; D not certain. The V gene's germline CDR1 is SGDLS and CDR2 YYNGEE. This CDR3 has 13 residues. Trimming shortened V by 0 bases and J by 9 bases, and 7 bases separated the two germline ends. The CDR3 loop reads CASSVGFGSPLHF. The CDR3, as DNA: TGTGCCAGCAGCGTAGGCTTCGGTTCACCCCTCCACTTT.

This clone came up once. The rearrangement joins TRBV7-8 to TRBJ2-1, with 8 bases identical to TRBD1. The J segment lost 5 bases and the V segment lost 1 base, leaving 7 bases of the junction unmatched. CDR1 is SGHVS and CDR2 is FQNEAQ in the germline V gene. CDR3 length: 16 residues. The CDR3, as DNA: TGTGCCAGCAGCTTAGGTGGGACAGGAAGAGACAATGAGCAGTTCTTC. It translates to CASSLGGTGRDNEQFF.

This clone was seen only a few times. The gene calls are TRBV2 and TRBJ1-2, with D unclear. With 6 bases removed from V and 3 bases from J, the gap between germline ends came to 17 bases. Germline V gene sequence: CDR1 SNHLY, CDR2 FYNNEI. The CDR3 totals 15 residues. The CDR3 reads CASRHPRRADYGYTF. The CDR3 DNA reads TGTGCCAGCAGACACCCCCGGAGGGCGGACTATGGCTACACCTTC. Full variable domain (outside the CDR3, taken from reference TRBV2 and TRBJ1-2): EPEVTQTPSHQVTQMGQEVILRCVPISNHLYFYWYRQILGQKVEFLVSFYNNEISEKSEIFDDQFSVERPDGSNFTLKIRSTKLEDSAMYFCASRHPRRADYGYTFGSGTRLTVV.

The chain recombines TRBV10-3 with TRBJ2-5, with a tentative D call TRBD1 (6 bases). Trimming stripped 3 bases from V and 0 bases from J, with 8 bases between. Germline CDR1 is ENHRY and CDR2 is SYGVKD. This CDR3 spans 14 amino acids. CDR3 bases: TGTGCCATCAGTGACGGGACAAACCAAGAGACCCAGTACTTC. Translated: CAISDGTNQETQYF.

The J gene is TRBJ2-3, the V gene TRBV7-2; TRBD1 might be the D (5 bases). The CDR3 contains 13 residues. V lost 3 bases, J lost 7 bases, and 11 bases lay in between. Germline CDR1 and CDR2: SGHTA and FQGNSA. DNA of the CDR3: TGTGCCAGCAGCTTTGGCAGGACAAATACGCAGTATTTT. It is translated as CASSFGRTNTQYF.

V usage is TRBV7-9 and J usage is TRBJ2-5, with 15 nucleotides matching TRBD2. Germline CDR1 is SEHNR and CDR2 is FQNEAQ (reference sequence). V trimming: 4 bases; J trimming: 5 bases; junction bases outside the gene matches: 11. The CDR3 has 18 amino acids. The CDR3 here is CASSSPGLAGGRGETQYF. CDR3 nucleotides: TGTGCCAGCAGCTCACCGGGACTAGCGGGGGGCCGGGGGGAGACCCAGTACTTC.

The V and J genes are TRBV28 and TRBJ2-7, with 11 bases identical to TRBD1. Germline CDR1 reads MDHEN; CDR2 reads SYDVKM. The junction had 3 bases not matched to a gene; V was cut back by 5 bases and J by 6 bases. The CDR3 sequence is 13 residues long. CDR3 loop: CASSAGTGGEQYF. The CDR3 nucleotides read TGTGCCAGCAGTGCCGGGACAGGGGGCGAGCAGTACTTC.

The chain uses TRBV18 and TRBJ1-5; 9 nucleotides align to TRBD1. The V segment lost 6 bases and the J segment 4 bases; nucleotides outside the gene matches: 7. CDR1 and CDR2 (germline): KGHSH, LQKENI. The CDR3 is made up of 15 amino acids. The CDR3 sequence: CASSEQGQGNQPQHF. The CDR3 nucleotides are TGTGCCAGCTCTGAGCAGGGACAGGGAAATCAGCCCCAGCATTTT.

The rearrangement joins TRBV30 to TRBJ1-1; 10 nucleotides match TRBD1. Trimming at V came to 0 bases and at J to 2 bases, leaving 6 bases not matched to a gene. There are 16 residues in the CDR3. Germline CDR1 reads GTSNPN; CDR2 reads SVGIG (reference sequence). Here the CDR3 reads CAWSVGDRGRNTEAFF. The CDR3 DNA follows: TGTGCCTGGAGTGTAGGGGACAGGGGACGAAACACTGAAGCTTTCTTT.

Only one count was recorded for this clone. This rearrangement joins TRBV7-9 to TRBJ2-1, with 7 bases aligning to TRBD1. CDR3 length equals 12 residues. Germline V gene lookup returns CDR1 SEHNR and CDR2 FQNEAQ (reference sequence). V dropped 6 bases and J dropped 4; count of bases not matched to a gene: 0. The CDR3 DNA sequence: TGTGCCAGCAGGGGACAGTACAATGAGCAGTTCTTC. Translation gives CASRGQYNEQFF.

This CDR3 reads CASSPTLSNSPLHF. CDR3 nucleotide sequence: TGTGCCAGCAGCCCGACACTTTCCAATTCACCCCTCCACTTT. The V call is TRBV7-9, the J call TRBJ1-6, with D uncertain. Germline lookup yields CDR1 SEHNR and CDR2 FQNEAQ (reference sequence). The V end lost 5 bases, the J end lost 7 bases, and 12 bases lay between the germline ends. The length of the CDR3 is 14 residues.

The chain uses TRBV3-1 (or the pseudogene TRBV3-2) and TRBJ2-1; tentative D call: TRBD2 (5 bases). V dropped 4 bases and J dropped 10 bases, with 14 bases sitting between them. CDR1 and CDR2 (germline): LGHDT, YNNKEL (reference sequence). The CDR3 runs 13 residues. CDR3 nucleotide sequence: TGTGCCAGCAGCCGCCTAGGACTCGAGGAGCAGTTCTTC. It codes for CASSRLGLEEQFF.

The chain uses TRBV11-2 and TRBJ1-1, with D possibly matching TRBD1 (5 bases). From germline, CDR1 is SGHAT and CDR2 FQNNGV. The CDR3 covers 13 residues. The V and J ends lost 3 bases and 6 bases respectively, with 11 bases between them. The CDR3 DNA follows: TGTGCCAGCAGCTTTATACAGGAGTCTGAAGCTTTCTTT. The encoded protein is CASSFIQESEAFF.

The rearrangement uses TRBV18 and TRBJ1-2; D remains unclear. Germline V lookup: CDR1 KGHSH, CDR2 LQKENI. The CDR3 length is 14 residues. With 6 bases removed from V and 0 bases from J, the gap between germline ends came to 11 bases. The CDR3 loop reads CASSPSVANYGYTF. The CDR3 DNA reads TGTGCCAGCTCCCCAAGCGTGGCTAACTATGGCTACACCTTC.

The genes are TRBV10-2 and TRBJ1-1; a possible D gene is TRBD1 (6 bases). V was shortened by 8 bases and J by 5 bases, with 15 bases between the two germline ends. The CDR3 covers 13 residues. Germline V gene data show CDR1 as WSHSY and CDR2 as SAAADI. DNA of the CDR3: TGCGCCAGCGGGCGGGGGGCGGGAACTGAAGCTTTCTTT. Its translation: CASGRGAGTEAFF.

CDR3 sequence (DNA): TGTGCCAGCAGTTTGGGGGCGGCAGTTTTCTACGAGCAGTACTTC. Protein sequence: CASSLGAAVFYEQYF. The chain combines TRBV27 with TRBJ2-7, with D possibly TRBD1 on 6 matching bases. The CDR3 loop spans 15 amino acids. Trimming removed 3 bases from V and 3 bases from J, with 15 bases in between. Germline V lookup: CDR1 MNHEY, CDR2 SMNVEV (reference sequence).

CDR3 loop: CASSFFAGTEAFF. DNA of the CDR3: TGTGCCAGCAGCTTTTTTGCGGGGACTGAAGCTTTCTTT. The V and J genes are TRBV11-1 and TRBJ1-1, with D hard to call. This CDR3 contains 13 residues. Trimming took 3 bases from V and 5 from J, leaving 10 bases between them. Per germline, CDR1 SGHAT and CDR2 FQDESV (reference sequence).

V is TRBV2 and J is TRBJ2-3; 12 bases match TRBD1. V gave up 1 base and J gave up 8 bases; unmatched junction bases: 7. The CDR3 covers 16 residues. Looked up from germline, CDR1 is SNHLY and CDR2 is FYNNEI. The CDR3 DNA reads TGTGCCAGCAGTGAAGTGGGGACAGGGGGCTCGGGTACGCAGTATTTT. This encodes CASSEVGTGGSGTQYF.

The chain recombines TRBV5-5 with TRBJ2-1; 10 bases are a match to TRBD2. CDR3 length: 17 amino acids. V lost 1 base to trimming and J lost 1 base; unmatched junction nucleotides: 5. Germline V gene lookup returns CDR1 SGHKS and CDR2 YYEKEE (reference sequence). The CDR3 protein is CASSLISGGFSYNEQFF. The CDR3 DNA reads TGTGCCAGCAGCTTGATTAGCGGGGGGTTTTCCTACAATGAGCAGTTCTTC.

The rearrangement links TRBV12-3 or TRBV12-4 to TRBJ1-4; D unclear. CDR3 length: 11 amino acids. The V gene lost 6 bases and the J gene lost 7 bases, with 6 bases spanning the gap. CDR3: CASSFGEKLFF. The DNA for the CDR3 is TGTGCCAGCAGCTTCGGTGAAAAACTGTTTTTT.

CDR3 sequence reads: CASSDRDRKTTGELFF. CDR3 nucleotide sequence: TGTGCCAGCAGTGACCGGGACAGGAAAACGACCGGGGAGCTGTTTTTT. V gene TRBV6-1 combines with J gene TRBJ2-2; TRBD1 matches at 8 bases. The CDR3 totals 16 residues. Germline CDR1 and CDR2: MNHNS and SASEGT. Losses at the gene ends were 3 bases for V and 5 bases for J; bases not matched to a gene: 8.

With respect to this clone: Relative to the germline gene, one junction end is altered; a read error may explain this. V usage is TRBV10-2 and J usage is TRBJ2-5; D uncertain. The CDR3 runs to 14 residues. Germline values: CDR1 WSHSY, CDR2 SAAADI. CDR3 amino acids: CASREWLSQETQYF. The CDR3 DNA sequence: TGCGCCAGCAGAGAGTGGCTCAGCCAAGAGACCCAGTACTTC.